These 2 T cell receptor beta chains share one sample of origin, sequenced in a study of blood T cell repertoires in COVID-19. Using immunoSEQ multiplex PCR, the repertoire was profiled, and TCRdb retains in-frame clones only, with some absent. The table includes 200,000 or so clones, 70% to 90% detected once. Sequencing was done on a sample of peripheral blood. The receptor set was obtained from a man aged 50 to 59 with COVID-19, enrolled during active disease.

The chain combines TRBV5-1 with TRBJ2-7; 7 bases line up with TRBD2. Trimming cost V 3 bases and J 3 bases; bases outside gene matches: 15. In germline, CDR1 is SGHRS, CDR2 YFSETQ. The CDR3 consists of 17 residues. Here the CDR3 reads CASSWGGGGDLFYEQYF. The CDR3 nucleotides are TGCGCCAGCAGCTGGGGTGGCGGGGGAGACTTATTCTACGAGCAGTACTTC.

The V gene is TRBV11-1, the J gene TRBJ2-3; 8 bases are a match to TRBD2. V lost 3 bases, J lost 1 base, and 0 bases stayed unmatched. CDR3 length: 14 amino acids. From germline, CDR1 is SGHAT and CDR2 FQDESV (reference sequence). In DNA, the CDR3 is TGTGCCAGCAGCTTTAGCGGGGGCACAGATACGCAGTATTTT. It translates to CASSFSGGTDTQYF. Full variable domain (remainder filled in from reference TRBV11-1 and TRBJ2-3): EAEVAQSPRYKITEKSQAVAFWCDPISGHATLYWYRQILGQGPELLVQFQDESVVDDSQLPKDRFSAERLKGVDSTLKIQPAELGDSAMYLCASSFSGGTDTQYFGPGTRLTVL.